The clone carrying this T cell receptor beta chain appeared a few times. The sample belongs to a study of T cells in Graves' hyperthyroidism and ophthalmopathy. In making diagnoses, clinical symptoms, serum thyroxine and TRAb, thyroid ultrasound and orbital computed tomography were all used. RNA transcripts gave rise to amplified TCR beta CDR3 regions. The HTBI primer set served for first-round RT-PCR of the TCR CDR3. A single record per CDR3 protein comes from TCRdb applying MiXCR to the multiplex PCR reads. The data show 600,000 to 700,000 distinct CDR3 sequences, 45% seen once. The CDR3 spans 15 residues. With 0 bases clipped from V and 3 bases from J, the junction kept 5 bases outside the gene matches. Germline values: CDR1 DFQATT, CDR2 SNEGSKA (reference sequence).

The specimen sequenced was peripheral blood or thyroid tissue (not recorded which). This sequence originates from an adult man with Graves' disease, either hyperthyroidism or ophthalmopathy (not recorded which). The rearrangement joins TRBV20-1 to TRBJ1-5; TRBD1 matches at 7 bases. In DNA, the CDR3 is TGCAGTGCTAGAGATGGGACAGCCAACAATCAGCCCCAGCATTTT. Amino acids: CSARDGTANNQPQHF.